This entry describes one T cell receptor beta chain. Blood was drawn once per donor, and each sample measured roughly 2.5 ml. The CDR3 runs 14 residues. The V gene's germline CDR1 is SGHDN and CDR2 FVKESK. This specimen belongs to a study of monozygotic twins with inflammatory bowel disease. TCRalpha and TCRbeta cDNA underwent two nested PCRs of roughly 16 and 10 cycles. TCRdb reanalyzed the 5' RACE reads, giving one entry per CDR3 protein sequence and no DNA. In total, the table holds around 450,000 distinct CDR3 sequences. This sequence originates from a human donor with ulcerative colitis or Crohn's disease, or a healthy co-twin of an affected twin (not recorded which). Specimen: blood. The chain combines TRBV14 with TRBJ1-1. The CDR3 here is CASSRGRVNTEAFF.